This T cell receptor beta chain was observed in a study of OX40 agonist ivuxolimab in advanced cancers. Study-wide context: Ivuxolimab doses were 0.01, 0.1, 0.3, 1.5, 3 or 10 mg/kg every 2 weeks. Eligibility admitted prior anti-PD-1, anti-PD-L1 or anti-CTLA-4 therapy; roughly 40% had some. Study outcomes and limitations: CD8+ T cells showed, on average, more clonal expansion than CD4+ cells.

About this clone itself: The antigen is undetermined.

Profiling relied on immunoSEQ multiplex PCR, and the TCRdb table lists in-frame clones only, not all of them. The table shows roughly 74,000 clones, with 80% to 90% occurring only once. The V gene's germline CDR1 is MNHEY and CDR2 SVGAGI. The V and J ends lost 4 bases and 1 base respectively, with 13 bases between them. The CDR3 length is 15 residues. The sequence derives from an adult with an advanced solid tumor such as melanoma, head and neck, liver or kidney cancer. The gene calls are TRBV6-5 and TRBJ1-1; D perhaps matches TRBD1 (5 bases). The sample here was CD4+ or CD8+ T cells sorted from blood, taken in a trial of the OX40 agonist ivuxolimab. For the CDR3, the DNA is TGTGCCAGCAGTTCCCCTTTTCAGGGGAACACTGAAGCTTTCTTT. Residues: CASSSPFQGNTEAFF.